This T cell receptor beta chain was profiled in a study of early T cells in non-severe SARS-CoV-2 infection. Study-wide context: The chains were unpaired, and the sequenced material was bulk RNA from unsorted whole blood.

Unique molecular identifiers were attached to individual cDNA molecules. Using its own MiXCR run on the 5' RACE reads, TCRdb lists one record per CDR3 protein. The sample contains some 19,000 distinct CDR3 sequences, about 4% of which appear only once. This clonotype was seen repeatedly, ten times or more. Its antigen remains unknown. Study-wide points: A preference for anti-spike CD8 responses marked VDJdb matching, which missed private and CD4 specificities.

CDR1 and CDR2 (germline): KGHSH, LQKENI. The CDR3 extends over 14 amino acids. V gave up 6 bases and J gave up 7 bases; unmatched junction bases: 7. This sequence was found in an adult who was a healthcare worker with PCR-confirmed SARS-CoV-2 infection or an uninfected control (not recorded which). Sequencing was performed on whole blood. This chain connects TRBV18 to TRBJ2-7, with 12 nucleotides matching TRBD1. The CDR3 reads CASSQGQGAREQYF. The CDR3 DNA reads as TGTGCCAGCTCTCAGGGACAGGGGGCGCGAGAGCAGTACTTC.